The 9 T cell receptor beta chains below come from one sample, sequenced in a study of blood T cell repertoires in COVID-19 (dated by TCRdb to 2018 to 2020). Library preparation used the immunoSEQ multiplex PCR assay. TCRdb limited this immuneACCESS table to in-frame rearrangements with V and J called. A share of clones is missing; checked studies link under half to unresolved V genes, and the rest is unexplained. The sample includes about 260,000 clones, with roughly 83% observed a single time. Under 5.5% of the sample belongs to the ten largest clones. The sample consisted of peripheral blood. Receptors were obtained from a man aged 60 to 75 who had recovered from COVID-19.

The chain combines TRBV27 with TRBJ2-2, with 7 bases lining up with TRBD2. Germline-derived CDR1 and CDR2 are MNHEY and SMNVEV (reference sequence). V was pared by 1 base and J by 4 bases, with 6 bases of the junction left unmatched. CDR3 length: 16 amino acids. The CDR3 nucleotides read TGTGCCAGCAGTTTATTGCCTAGCGGAGCCACCGGGGAGCTGTTTTTT. Protein: CASSLLPSGATGELFF.

This sequence joins TRBV6-5 and TRBJ2-3; TRBD2 matches at 13 bases. Trimming removed 6 bases from V and 10 bases from J; junction bases left unmatched: 10. Looked up from germline, CDR1 is MNHEY and CDR2 is SVGAGI. The CDR3 runs 15 residues. The DNA of the CDR3 is TGTGCCAGCAGCCCGACTAGCGGGGGGCTATCAGCGCAGTATTTT. Translating it yields CASSPTSGGLSAQYF.

The chain employs TRBV5-4 and TRBJ2-5, with D perhaps matching TRBD1 (6 bases). Looked up from germline, CDR1 is SGHNT and CDR2 is YYREEE (reference sequence). The V end was cut by 0 bases, the J end by 6 bases, with 15 bases between. The CDR3 runs to 15 residues. The CDR3 region is CASSLATEGVKTQYF. Here the CDR3 DNA reads TGTGCCAGCAGCTTGGCAACAGAGGGGGTGAAGACCCAGTACTTC. Supplemented by reference TRBV5-4 and TRBJ2-5, the full variable domain reads ETGVTQSPTHLIKTRGQQVTLRCSSQSGHNTVSWYQQALGQGPQFIFQYYREEENGRGNFPPRFSGLQFPNYSSELNVNALELDDSALYLCASSLATEGVKTQYFGPGTRLLVL.

The chain is built from TRBV5-1 and TRBJ1-3; D gene unclear. V lost 5 bases, J lost 3 bases, and 18 bases lay in between. Germline lookup yields CDR1 SGHRS and CDR2 YFSETQ. CDR3 length equals 16 residues. CDR3 loop: CASSLIPPAGGNTIYF. The CDR3, as DNA: TGCGCCAGCAGTTTAATTCCCCCGGCGGGTGGAAACACCATATATTTT. The full variable domain, in which reference TRBV5-1 and TRBJ1-3 provide the parts outside the CDR3, is KAGVTQTPRYLIKTRGQQVTLSCSPISGHRSVSWYQQTPGQGLQFLFEYFSETQRNKGNFPGRFSGRQFSNSRSEMNVSTLELGDSALYLCASSLIPPAGGNTIYFGEGSWLTVV.

The chain employs TRBV5-1 and TRBJ1-4; D unclear. Trimming shortened V by 5 bases and J by 0 bases, and 5 bases separated the two germline ends. From germline, CDR1 is SGHRS and CDR2 YFSETQ. The CDR3 has 13 residues. CDR3 region: CASSSATNEKLFF. CDR3 nucleotide sequence: TGCGCCAGCAGTTCGGCAACTAATGAAAAACTGTTTTTT.

J is TRBJ2-6 and V is TRBV27; a possible D gene is TRBD1 (5 bases). V was cut by 0 bases and J by 0 bases, with 9 bases left in between. Germline CDR1 reads MNHEY; CDR2 reads SMNVEV (reference sequence). The CDR3 consists of 17 residues. The CDR3 nucleotides read TGTGCCAGCAGTTTATCGGTAACAGGCTCTGGGGCCAACGTCCTGACTTTC. As protein: CASSLSVTGSGANVLTF.

V usage is TRBV18 and J usage is TRBJ1-6; TRBD1 aligns across 7 bases. Germline loops: CDR1 KGHSH, CDR2 LQKENI. Trimming removed 3 bases from V and 9 bases from J; junction bases left unmatched: 14. This CDR3 has 17 amino acids. CDR3 sequence: CASSPSRGGASTSPLHF. In DNA, the CDR3 is TGTGCCAGCTCACCCTCAAGAGGGGGCGCGTCTACTTCACCCCTCCACTTT. Based on the CDR3 plus reference TRBV18 and TRBJ1-6, the full variable domain is NAGVMQNPRHLVRRRGQEARLRCSPMKGHSHVYWYRQLPEEGLKFMVYLQKENIIDESGMPKERFSAEFPKEGPSILRIQQVVRGDSAAYFCASSPSRGGASTSPLHFGNGTRLTVT.

The chain has TRBV6-5 and TRBJ2-3, with a tentative D call TRBD2 (5 bases). Trimming cost V 2 bases and J 0 bases, with 9 bases left between them. The CDR3 is 15 amino acids. The germline V gene has CDR1 MNHEY and CDR2 SVGAGI. The CDR3 region has the DNA TGTGCCAGCAGTTACGTCCCGGGAAGCACAGATACGCAGTATTTT. Amino acid sequence: CASSYVPGSTDTQYF.

This chain links TRBV5-1 with TRBJ2-2, with D possibly being TRBD2 (5 bases). In germline, CDR1 is SGHRS, CDR2 YFSETQ. Trimming stripped 5 bases from V and 5 bases from J, with 16 bases between. CDR3 length equals 15 residues. The CDR3 DNA is TGCGCCAGCAGAGAATTCGCCCGAGGGACCGGGGAGCTGTTTTTT. Translating it yields CASREFARGTGELFF. Full variable domain (outside the CDR3, taken from reference TRBV5-1 and TRBJ2-2): KAGVTQTPRYLIKTRGQQVTLSCSPISGHRSVSWYQQTPGQGLQFLFEYFSETQRNKGNFPGRFSGRQFSNSRSEMNVSTLELGDSALYLCASREFARGTGELFFGEGSRLTVL.